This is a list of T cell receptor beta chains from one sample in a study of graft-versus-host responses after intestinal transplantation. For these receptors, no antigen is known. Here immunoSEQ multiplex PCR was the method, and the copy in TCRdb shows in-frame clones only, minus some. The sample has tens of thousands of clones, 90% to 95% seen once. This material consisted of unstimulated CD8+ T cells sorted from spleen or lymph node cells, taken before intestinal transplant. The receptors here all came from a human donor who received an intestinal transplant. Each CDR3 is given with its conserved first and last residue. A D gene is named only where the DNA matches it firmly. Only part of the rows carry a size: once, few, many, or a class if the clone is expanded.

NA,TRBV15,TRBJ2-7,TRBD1,TGTGCCACCAGCACGGGACAGGGGGCAGACGAGCAGTACTTC,CATSTGQGADEQYF
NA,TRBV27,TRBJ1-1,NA,TGTGCCAGCAGTTTGGCAGGGGTTGGGGACACTGAAGCTTTCTTT,CASSLAGVGDTEAFF
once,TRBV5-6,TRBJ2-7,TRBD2,TGTGCCAGGAACCCGGGACTAGAAATTTACGAGCAGTACTTC,CARNPGLEIYEQYF
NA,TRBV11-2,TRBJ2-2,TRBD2,TGTGCCAGCAGCTCCCGCCTTCTAGCGGGGGGGGACACCGGGGAGCTGTTTTTT,CASSSRLLAGGDTGELFF
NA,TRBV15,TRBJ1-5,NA,TGTGCCACCAGCAGTGACCGCGGTCAGCCCCAGCATTTT,CATSSDRGQPQHF
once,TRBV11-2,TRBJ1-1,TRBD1,TGTGCCAGCAGCTACTACGACAGGGACGATGAAGCTTTCTTT,CASSYYDRDDEAFF
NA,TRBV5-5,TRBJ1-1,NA,TGTGCCAGCCAAGGACTCACAGGGAGCTTGAACACTGAAGCTTTCTTT,CASQGLTGSLNTEAFF
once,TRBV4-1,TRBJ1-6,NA,TGCGCCAGCAGCCAAGATCAAAGGGGCTGGGTTTCACCCCTCCACTTT,CASSQDQRGWVSPLHF
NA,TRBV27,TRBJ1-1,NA,TGTGCCAGCCTTGGACACCTCAACACTGAAGCTTTCTTT,CASLGHLNTEAFF
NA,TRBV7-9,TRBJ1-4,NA,TGTGCCAGCAGCTCCAACCAACAGGGTTCGTGGCTACGAGATGAAAAACTGTTTTTT,CASSSNQQGSWLRDEKLFF
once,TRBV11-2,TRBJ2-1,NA,TGTGCCAGCAGCGGTGGGCCCTACAATGAGCAGTTCTTC,CASSGGPYNEQFF
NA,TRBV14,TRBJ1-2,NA,TGTGCCAGCAGCCAAGATGGCAGGGAAGTCTATGGCTACACCTTC,CASSQDGREVYGYTF
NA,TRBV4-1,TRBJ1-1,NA,TGCGCCAGCAGCCCGTGGAGGGGAACTGAAGCTTTCTTT,CASSPWRGTEAFF
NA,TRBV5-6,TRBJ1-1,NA,TGTGCCAGCAGCCCCTTCTCGGGGACTGAAGCTTTCTTT,CASSPFSGTEAFF
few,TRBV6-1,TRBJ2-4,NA,TGTGCCAGCAGGCCCGCGCAGGCGGGCATTCAGTACTTC,CASRPAQAGIQYF
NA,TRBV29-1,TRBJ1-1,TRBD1,TGCAGCGTCGCCTGGACAGGGCTGGGTGAAGCTTTCTTT,CSVAWTGLGEAFF
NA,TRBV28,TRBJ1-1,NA,TGTGCCAGCATTTCCCCAAGGGGGAACACTGAAGCTTTCTTT,CASISPRGNTEAFF
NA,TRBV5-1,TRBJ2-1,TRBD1,TGCGCCAGCAGCTTGAGGACAGGCCTAAATGAGCAGTTCTTC,CASSLRTGLNEQFF
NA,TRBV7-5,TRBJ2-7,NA,TGTGCCAGAAGCCATGGAGCTTGGCCCAGCCCCTACGAGCAGTACTTC,CARSHGAWPSPYEQYF
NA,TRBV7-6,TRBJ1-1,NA,TGTGCCAGCGGGGGGGCGGCAAGTGAAGCTTTCTTT,CASGGAASEAFF
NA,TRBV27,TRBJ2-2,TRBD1,TGTGCCAGCAGCCTAGGACAGGGGTTAACCGGGGAGCTGTTTTTT,CASSLGQGLTGELFF
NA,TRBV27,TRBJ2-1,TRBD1,TGTGCCAGCAGGCCAGGGGGTCCTAGAACTAATGAGCAGTTCTTC,CASRPGGPRTNEQFF